The next 9 T cell receptor beta chains were all read from a single sample in a study of blood T cell repertoires in COVID-19. The repertoire was sequenced with immunoSEQ multiplex PCR; TCRdb's copy has only in-frame clones and lacks some. The data contain 250,000 or so clones, around 84% of them singletons. Input material: peripheral blood. These receptor sequences come from a woman aged 55 to 70 with COVID-19, enrolled during active disease.

The chain combines TRBV30 with TRBJ1-3, with 7 bases matching TRBD1. Germline CDR1 is GTSNPN and CDR2 is SVGIG (reference sequence). The V segment lost 4 bases and the J segment 4 bases; nucleotides outside the gene matches: 4. The length of the CDR3 is 13 residues. The CDR3 DNA is TGTGCCTGGATGTCCAGGGGGGGAAACACCATATATTTT. It codes for CAWMSRGGNTIYF.

This clone was observed a single time. This chain joins TRBV5-7 and TRBJ2-3; TRBD2 matches at 9 bases. TRBV5-7 carries the ORF label, with uncertain function. The CDR3 covers 16 residues. V gave up 4 bases and J gave up 4 bases; unmatched junction bases: 10. The CDR3 sequence: CASSRHWGGRADTQYF. The CDR3, as DNA: TGTGCCAGCAGCCGACACTGGGGCGGGAGGGCAGATACGCAGTATTTT.

This chain connects TRBV28 to TRBJ1-5; 7 bases agree with TRBD1. Looked up from germline, CDR1 is MDHEN and CDR2 is SYDVKM. Trimming at V came to 10 bases and at J to 7 bases, leaving 13 bases not matched to a gene. The CDR3 spans 14 residues. The CDR3 DNA is TGTGCCACCAGCCTCCGACAGGGCAGCCAGCCCCAGCATTTT. Protein product: CATSLRQGSQPQHF.

This clone was seen just once. The rearrangement uses TRBV7-8 and TRBJ1-2, with 8 bases lining up with TRBD1. Germline loops: CDR1 SGHVS, CDR2 FQNEAQ. This CDR3 region has 15 residues. The V segment lost 2 bases and the J segment 7 bases; nucleotides outside the gene matches: 9. CDR3 coding DNA: TGTGCCAGCAGCTTAACTAAGACAGGGGACAGTGGCTACACCTTC. Protein product: CASSLTKTGDSGYTF.

This rearrangement joins TRBV7-3 to TRBJ2-4; D might be TRBD1 (5 bases). The CDR3 contains 15 residues. The V gene's germline CDR1 is SGHTA and CDR2 FQGTGA. Trimming cost V 0 bases and J 2 bases, with 8 bases left between them. The CDR3 protein is CASSLTGVTKNIQYF. DNA for the CDR3: TGTGCCAGCAGCTTAACAGGGGTAACCAAAAACATTCAGTACTTC.

This clone was detected only once. The chain uses TRBV19 and TRBJ2-1, with D unclear. V was shortened by 1 base and J by 8 bases, with 6 bases between the two germline ends. The CDR3 runs to 12 residues. The germline CDR1 and CDR2 sequences are LNHDA and SQIVND (reference sequence). The CDR3 is CASSIVSDEQFF. CDR3 coding DNA: TGTGCCAGTAGTATAGTGAGCGATGAGCAGTTCTTC.

This clone was recorded many times. V usage is TRBV27 and J usage is TRBJ1-5, with D tentatively TRBD1 (5 bases). With 0 bases removed from V and 7 bases from J, the gap between germline ends came to 13 bases. The germline CDR1 and CDR2 sequences are MNHEY and SMNVEV (reference sequence). The CDR3 spans 15 residues. The CDR3 region has the DNA TGTGCCAGCAGTTTATCAGTGACGTCAGGGCAGCCCCAGCATTTT. Residues: CASSLSVTSGQPQHF.

This clone is a singleton in its sample. The V call is TRBV3-1 (or the pseudogene TRBV3-2), the J call TRBJ2-2; TRBD1 matches at 7 bases. The CDR3 extends over 17 amino acids. In germline, CDR1 is LGHDT, CDR2 YNNKEL (reference sequence). V lost 4 bases, J lost 2 bases, and 10 bases stayed unmatched. CDR3 coding DNA: TGTGCCAGCAGCCGAGGGGTAGGGGGCGCTAACACCGGGGAGCTGTTTTTT. This codes for CASSRGVGGANTGELFF.

This sequence joins TRBV14 and TRBJ2-1; the match to TRBD2 covers 8 bases. The V and J ends lost 4 bases and 5 bases, in that order; junction bases with no gene match: 7. The CDR3 runs 15 residues. The germline CDR1 and CDR2 sequences are SGHDN and FVKESK. Here the CDR3 DNA reads TGTGCCAGCAGCCGAATACCGGGAGGGAACAATGAGCAGTTCTTC. This translates into CASSRIPGGNNEQFF. The full variable domain, in which reference TRBV14 and TRBJ2-1 provide the parts outside the CDR3, is EAGVTQFPSHSVIEKGQTVTLRCDPISGHDNLYWYRRVMGKEIKFLLHFVKESKQDESGMPNNRFLAERTGGTYSTLKVQPAELEDSGVYFCASSRIPGGNNEQFFGPGTRLTVL.